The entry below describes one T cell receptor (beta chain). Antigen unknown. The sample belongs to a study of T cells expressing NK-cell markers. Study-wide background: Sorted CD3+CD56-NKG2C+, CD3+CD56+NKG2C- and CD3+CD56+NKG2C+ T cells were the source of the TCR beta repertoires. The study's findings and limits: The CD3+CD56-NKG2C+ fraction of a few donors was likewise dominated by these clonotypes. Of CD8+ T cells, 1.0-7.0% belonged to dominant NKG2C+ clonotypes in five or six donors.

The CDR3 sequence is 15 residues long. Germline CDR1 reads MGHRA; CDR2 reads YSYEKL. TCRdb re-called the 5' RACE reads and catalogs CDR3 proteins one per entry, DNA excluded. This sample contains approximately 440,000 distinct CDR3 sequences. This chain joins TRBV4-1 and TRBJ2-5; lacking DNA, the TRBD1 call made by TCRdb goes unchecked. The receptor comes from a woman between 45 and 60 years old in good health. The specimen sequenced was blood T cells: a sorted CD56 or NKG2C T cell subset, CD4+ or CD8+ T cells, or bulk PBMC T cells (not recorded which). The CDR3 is CASSPTDRVGQTQYF.